This T cell receptor beta chain was captured in a study of blood T cells in healthy people across ages. V was cut by 10 bases and J by 2 bases, with 14 bases left in between. Germline CDR1 ENHRY, CDR2 SYGVKD. This CDR3 has 13 amino acids. Total RNA, at least 5 micrograms per sample, was extracted from PBMCs. Study findings and constraints: It was held that diversity estimates obtained from one million T cells represented underestimates.

With regard to this clonotype: Its cognate antigen is unknown.

A second PCR, run for about 7 to 11 cycles, used a sample-barcoded 5' primer plus a J-beta primer mix. Researchers report that a template-switch adaptor with 12 random nucleotides tagged each cDNA molecule. Every sample returned 3 million or more CDR3-containing paired-end reads. Via MiXCR, TCRdb re-called the 5' RACE reads, giving one row per CDR3 protein. In the table there are 600,000 to 850,000 distinct CDR3 sequences, around 25% of which are singletons. The same specimen was also included in a second study, on T cells of mothers and their children.

The V call is TRBV10-3, the J call TRBJ2-5, with D possibly matching TRBD1 (6 bases). The material sequenced was blood. The sequence was collected from a boy between 5 and 17 years old in good health. Here the CDR3 DNA reads TGTGCCACTGCGATAGGACAGCAAGAGACCCAGTACTTC. It codes for CATAIGQQETQYF.